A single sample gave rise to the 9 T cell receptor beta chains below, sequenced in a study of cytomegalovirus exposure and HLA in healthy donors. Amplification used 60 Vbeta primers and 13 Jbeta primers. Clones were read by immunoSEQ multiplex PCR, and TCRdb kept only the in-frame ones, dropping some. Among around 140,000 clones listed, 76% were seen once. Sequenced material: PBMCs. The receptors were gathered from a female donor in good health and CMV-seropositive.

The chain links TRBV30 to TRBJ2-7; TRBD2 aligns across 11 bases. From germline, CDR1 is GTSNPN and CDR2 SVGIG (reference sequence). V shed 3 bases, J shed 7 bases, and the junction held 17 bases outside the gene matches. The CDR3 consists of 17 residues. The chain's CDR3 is CAWRAGILAGGLGEQYF. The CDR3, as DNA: TGTGCCTGGAGGGCAGGTATTCTAGCGGGGGGCTTGGGGGAGCAGTACTTC. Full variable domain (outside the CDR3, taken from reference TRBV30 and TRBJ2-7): SQTIHQWPATLVQPVGSPLSLECTVEGTSNPNLYWYRQAAGRGLQLLFYSVGIGQISSEVPQNLSASRPQDRQFILSSKKLLLSDSGFYLCAWRAGILAGGLGEQYFGPGTRLTVT.

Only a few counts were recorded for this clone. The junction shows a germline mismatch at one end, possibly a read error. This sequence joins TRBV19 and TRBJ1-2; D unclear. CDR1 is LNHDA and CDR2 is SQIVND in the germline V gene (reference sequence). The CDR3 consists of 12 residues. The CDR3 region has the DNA TGTGCCAGTAGTATCACAAACTATGGCTACCCCTTC. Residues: CASSITNYGYPF.

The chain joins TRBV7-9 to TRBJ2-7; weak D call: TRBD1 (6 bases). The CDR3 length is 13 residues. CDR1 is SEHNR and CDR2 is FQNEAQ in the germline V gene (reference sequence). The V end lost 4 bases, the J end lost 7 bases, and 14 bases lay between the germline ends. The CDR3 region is CASSSRTGQEQYF. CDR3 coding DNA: TGTGCCAGCAGCTCTCGAACAGGGCAAGAGCAGTACTTC.

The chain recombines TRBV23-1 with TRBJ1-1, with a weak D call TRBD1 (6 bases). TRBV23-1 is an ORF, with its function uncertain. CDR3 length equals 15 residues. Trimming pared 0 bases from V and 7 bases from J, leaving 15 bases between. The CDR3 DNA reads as TGCGCCAGCAGTCAATCGAAGGGACAAGGAAATGAAGCTTTCTTT. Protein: CASSQSKGQGNEAFF.

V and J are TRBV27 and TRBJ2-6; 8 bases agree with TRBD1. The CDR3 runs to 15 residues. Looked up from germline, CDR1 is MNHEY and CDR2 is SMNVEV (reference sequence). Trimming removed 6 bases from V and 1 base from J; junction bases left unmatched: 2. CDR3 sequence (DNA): TGTGCCAGCAGAGACAGGGGTTCTGGGGCCAACGTCCTGACTTTC. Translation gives CASRDRGSGANVLTF.

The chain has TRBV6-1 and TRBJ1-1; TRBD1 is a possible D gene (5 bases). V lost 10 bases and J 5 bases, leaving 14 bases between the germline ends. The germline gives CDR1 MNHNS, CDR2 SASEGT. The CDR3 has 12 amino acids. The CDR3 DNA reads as TGTGCCATCCATACCGGGGGGACTGAAGCTTTCTTT. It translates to CAIHTGGTEAFF.

Written as DNA, the CDR3 is TGTGCCTGGAACGATGGGCTAGCGGGGGTCCGCACAGATACGCAGTATTTT. Its protein product is CAWNDGLAGVRTDTQYF. The chain uses TRBV30 and TRBJ2-3; 10 nucleotides agree with TRBD2. The germline CDR1 and CDR2 sequences are GTSNPN and SVGIG (reference sequence). J gave up 1 base and V 4 bases, and 11 bases lay outside the gene matches. The CDR3 totals 17 residues.

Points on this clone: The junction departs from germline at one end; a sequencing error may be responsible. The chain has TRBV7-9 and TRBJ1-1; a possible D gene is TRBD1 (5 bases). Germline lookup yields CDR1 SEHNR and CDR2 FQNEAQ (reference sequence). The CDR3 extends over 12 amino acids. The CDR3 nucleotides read TGTTCCAGCAGCCGGGCAGGGTCCGAAGCTTTCTTT. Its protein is CSSSRAGSEAFF.

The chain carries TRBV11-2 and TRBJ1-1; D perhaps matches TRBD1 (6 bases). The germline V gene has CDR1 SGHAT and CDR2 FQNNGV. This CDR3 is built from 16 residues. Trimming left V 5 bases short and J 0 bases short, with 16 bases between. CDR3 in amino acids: CASSPPGGSMNTEAFF. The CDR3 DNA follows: TGTGCCAGCAGCCCACCGGGGGGCAGCATGAACACTGAAGCTTTCTTT.